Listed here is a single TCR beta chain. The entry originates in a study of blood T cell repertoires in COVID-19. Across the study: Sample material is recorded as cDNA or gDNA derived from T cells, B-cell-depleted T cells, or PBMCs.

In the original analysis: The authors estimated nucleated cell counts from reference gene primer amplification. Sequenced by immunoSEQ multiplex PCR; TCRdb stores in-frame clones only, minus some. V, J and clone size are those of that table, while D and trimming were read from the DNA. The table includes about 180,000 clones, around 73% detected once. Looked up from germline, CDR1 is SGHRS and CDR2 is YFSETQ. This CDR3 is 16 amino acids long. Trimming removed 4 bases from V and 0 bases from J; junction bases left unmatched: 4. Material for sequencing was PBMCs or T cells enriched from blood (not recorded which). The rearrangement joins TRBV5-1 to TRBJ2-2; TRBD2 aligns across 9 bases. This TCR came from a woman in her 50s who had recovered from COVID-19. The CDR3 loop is CASSPGTSPNTGELFF. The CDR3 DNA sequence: TGCGCCAGCAGCCCCGGGACTAGCCCGAACACCGGGGAGCTGTTTTTT.